Following are 15 T cell receptor beta chains from one sample sequenced in a study of blood T cell repertoires in COVID-19. The table came from immunoSEQ multiplex PCR; TCRdb's copy has only in-frame clones and leaves some out. The sample lists 35,000 to 55,000 clones; about 87% were seen once. The sample taken for sequencing was peripheral blood. All receptors come from a human donor in a cohort sampled during active COVID-19.

This clone has a handful of counts. The CDR3 DNA is TGTGCCAGTAGTGCAACTAGTCCCTACGAGCAGTACTTC. Residues: CASSATSPYEQYF. The rearrangement links TRBV19 to TRBJ2-7; a possible D gene is TRBD2 (5 bases). The V gene's germline CDR1 is LNHDA and CDR2 SQIVND (reference sequence). CDR3 length: 13 amino acids. V lost 5 bases, J lost 2 bases, and 10 bases lay in between.

This chain joins TRBV19 and TRBJ2-7; D may be TRBD2 (5 bases). This CDR3 spans 13 amino acids. Germline V gene sequence: CDR1 LNHDA, CDR2 SQIVND (reference sequence). Trimming stripped 1 base from V and 6 bases from J, with 10 bases between. CDR3: CASSIGSGSEQYF. CDR3 coding DNA: TGTGCCAGTAGTATAGGCTCGGGGTCCGAGCAGTACTTC.

This sequence joins TRBV10-3 and TRBJ2-5; 13 bases fit TRBD2. The CDR3 extends over 18 amino acids. The trim removed 4 bases at V and 4 bases at J, leaving 12 bases unmatched. CDR1 ENHRY and CDR2 SYGVKD come from the germline V gene. This CDR3 is CAISAGTSGNIFLETQYF. The CDR3 region has the DNA TGTGCCATCAGTGCAGGGACTAGCGGGAATATCTTTCTAGAGACCCAGTACTTC.

The chain carries TRBV7-2 and TRBJ2-2; a weak D match, TRBD1 (5 bases). The CDR3 totals 16 residues. CDR1 SGHTA and CDR2 FQGNSA come from the germline V gene. Trimming pared 2 bases from V and 3 bases from J, leaving 13 bases between. In DNA, the CDR3 is TGTGCCAGCAGCTTATTGCAGGGCCGATACACCGGGGAGCTGTTTTTT. It translates to CASSLLQGRYTGELFF. Complete variable domain (other parts from reference TRBV7-2 and TRBJ2-2): GAGVSQSPSNKVTEKGKDVELRCDPISGHTALYWYRQSLGQGLEFLIYFQGNSAPDKSGLPSDRFSAERTGGSVSTLTIQRTQQEDSAVYLCASSLLQGRYTGELFFGEGSRLTVL.

The chain combines TRBV27 with TRBJ2-6; D is possibly TRBD1 (5 bases). Trimming left V 6 bases short and J 2 bases short, with 11 bases between. CDR3 length: 15 amino acids. The germline V gene encodes CDR1 MNHEY and CDR2 SMNVEV (reference sequence). Here the CDR3 reads CASRPLGPGANVLTF. CDR3 sequence (DNA): TGTGCCAGCAGGCCATTGGGGCCTGGGGCCAACGTCCTGACTTTC.

The J gene is TRBJ2-3, the V gene TRBV29-1, with 12 positions matching TRBD2. The CDR3 is made up of 16 amino acids. J lost 0 bases, V lost 7 bases, and 8 bases had no gene match. Germline V lookup: CDR1 SQVTM, CDR2 ANQGSEA. The CDR3 bases are TGCAGCGCCTTCGTGACTAGCGGGAGTAGCACAGATACGCAGTATTTT. Residues: CSAFVTSGSSTDTQYF.

V usage is TRBV4-2 and J usage is TRBJ2-3; maybe TRBD2 (5 bases). This CDR3 spans 16 amino acids. Germline assignment: CDR1 LGHNA and CDR2 YNFKEQ. V was cut by 3 bases and J by 3 bases, with 16 bases left in between. CDR3 sequence reads: CASSHLAGVGTDTQYF. The CDR3 bases are TGTGCCAGCAGCCATCTAGCAGGAGTTGGGACAGATACGCAGTATTTT.

The gene calls are TRBV6-6 and TRBJ2-2; D ambiguous. This CDR3 contains 11 residues. Trimming removed 7 bases from V and 5 bases from J, with 5 bases in between. Per germline, CDR1 MNHNY and CDR2 SVGAGI (reference sequence). For the CDR3, the DNA is TGTGCCAGCATGAGGACCGGGGAGCTGTTTTTT. This sequence encodes CASMRTGELFF.

This clone has more than one count but fewer than ten. V and J are TRBV7-9 and TRBJ2-2; possible D gene TRBD2, 5 bases. Trimming removed 5 bases from V and 4 bases from J, with 20 bases in between. The CDR3 spans 17 residues. Germline values: CDR1 SEHNR, CDR2 FQNEAQ (reference sequence). The DNA of the CDR3 is TGTGCCAGCAGCCCCAGTCTAGCCCAACGGAGCACCGGGGAGCTGTTTTTT. Amino acids: CASSPSLAQRSTGELFF.

The chain has TRBV20-1 and TRBJ1-3, with D possibly matching TRBD1 (5 bases). CDR1 is DFQATT, CDR2 SNEGSKA, per germline (reference sequence). V shed 4 bases and J shed 4 bases, with 5 bases lying between them. The length of the CDR3 is 11 residues. The CDR3 sequence: CSATGGNTIYF. CDR3 in DNA: TGCAGTGCTACAGGGGGAAACACCATATATTTT.

The chain uses TRBV5-1 and TRBJ2-5, with TRBD2 matching over 15 bases. V lost 4 bases to trimming and J lost 5 bases; unmatched junction nucleotides: 18. The CDR3 spans 20 residues. Germline assignment: CDR1 SGHRS and CDR2 YFSETQ. CDR3 in amino acids: CASSPGTLGLAGGPRETQYF. The CDR3 DNA follows: TGCGCCAGCAGCCCGGGGACCCTCGGACTAGCGGGAGGGCCGCGGGAGACCCAGTACTTC. The full variable domain, its missing parts supplied by reference TRBV5-1 and TRBJ2-5, is KAGVTQTPRYLIKTRGQQVTLSCSPISGHRSVSWYQQTPGQGLQFLFEYFSETQRNKGNFPGRFSGRQFSNSRSEMNVSTLELGDSALYLCASSPGTLGLAGGPRETQYFGPGTRLLVL.

On this clone: The junction departs from the called germline gene at one end, perhaps through a read error. The gene calls are TRBV5-1 and TRBJ2-1, with a weak D call TRBD2 (6 bases). The CDR3 spans 15 residues. Looked up from germline, CDR1 is SGHRS and CDR2 is YFSETQ. In DNA form, the CDR3 reads TGCGCCAGCAGTTTGGGGGGAGACCCCTACAATGAGCAGTTCTTC. As protein: CASSLGGDPYNEQFF.

With regard to this clone: One end of the junction does not line up with germline, which may come from a read error. The identical CDR3 is also encoded by other nucleotide sequences in the sample. The chain recombines TRBV3-1 (or the pseudogene TRBV3-2) with TRBJ2-5, with D maybe TRBD1 (5 bases). CDR3 length equals 15 residues. CDR1 LGHDT and CDR2 YNNKEL come from the germline V gene (reference sequence). CDR3 amino acids: CASSQNSLGVQTQYF. The CDR3 bases are TGCGCCAGCAGCCAAAACTCCCTAGGGGTTCAGACCCAGTACTTC.

The chain carries TRBV7-6 and TRBJ2-7; 7 positions agree with TRBD1. Germline V CDR1 and CDR2: SGHVS, FNYEAQ. V lost 5 bases, J lost 0 bases, and 10 bases stayed unmatched. CDR3 size: 16 residues. CDR3 DNA sequence: TGTGCCAGCAGCCCTCAGACAGGGTTCAGCTCCTACGAGCAGTACTTC. As protein: CASSPQTGFSSYEQYF.

For the CDR3, the DNA is TGTGCCAGCAGCCACAGGGGCAGCGGCTACACCTTC. Translating gives CASSHRGSGYTF. V and J are TRBV3-1 (or the pseudogene TRBV3-2) and TRBJ1-2; tentatively, D is TRBD1 (6 bases). V lost 3 bases to trimming and J lost 8 bases, with 10 bases between them. Germline values: CDR1 LGHDT, CDR2 YNNKEL (reference sequence). The CDR3 has 12 amino acids.